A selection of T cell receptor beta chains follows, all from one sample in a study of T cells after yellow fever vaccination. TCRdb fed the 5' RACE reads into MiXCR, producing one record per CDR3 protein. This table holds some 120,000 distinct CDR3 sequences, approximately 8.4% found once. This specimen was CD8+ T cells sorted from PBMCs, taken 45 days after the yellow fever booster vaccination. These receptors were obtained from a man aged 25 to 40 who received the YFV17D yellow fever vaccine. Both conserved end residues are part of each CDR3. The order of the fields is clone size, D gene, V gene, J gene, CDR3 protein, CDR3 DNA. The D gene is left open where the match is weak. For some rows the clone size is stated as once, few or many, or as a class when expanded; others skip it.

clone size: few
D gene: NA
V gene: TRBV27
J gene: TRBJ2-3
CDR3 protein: CASSSGTGALFTGYF
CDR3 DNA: TGTGCCAGCAGTTCAGGCACGGGTGCCCTCTTTACGGGGTATTTT

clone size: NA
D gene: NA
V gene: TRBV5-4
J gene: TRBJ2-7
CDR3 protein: CASSAFSSPRFYEQYF
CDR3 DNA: TGTGCCAGCAGCGCTTTCTCTTCACCCCGTTTCTACGAGCAGTACTTC

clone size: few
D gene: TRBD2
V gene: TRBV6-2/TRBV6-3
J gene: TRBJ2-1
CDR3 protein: CASSPPGTSGRKSSYNEQFF
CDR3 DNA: TGTGCCAGCAGTCCCCCTGGGACTAGCGGAAGAAAAAGCTCCTACAATGAGCAGTTCTTC

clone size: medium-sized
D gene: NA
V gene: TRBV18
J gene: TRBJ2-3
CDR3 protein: CASSRGDPGGTDTQYF
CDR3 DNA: TGTGCCAGCTCACGCGGGGACCCGGGGGGCACAGATACGCAGTATTTT

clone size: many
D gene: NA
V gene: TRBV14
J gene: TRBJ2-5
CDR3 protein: CASSNTFETQYF
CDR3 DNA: TGTGCCAGCAGTAACACGTTCGAGACCCAGTACTTC

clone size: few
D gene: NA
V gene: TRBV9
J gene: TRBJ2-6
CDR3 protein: CASSGPRGGGANVLTF
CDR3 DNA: TGTGCCAGCAGCGGACCCAGGGGAGGAGGGGCCAACGTCCTGACTTTC

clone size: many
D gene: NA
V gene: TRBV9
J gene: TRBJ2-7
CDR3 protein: CASSVGGSLSEQYF
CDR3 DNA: TGTGCCAGCAGCGTAGGTGGGAGTCTTAGCGAGCAGTACTTC

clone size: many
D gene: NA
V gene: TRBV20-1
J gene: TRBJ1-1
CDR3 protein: CSAIGEGDEAFF
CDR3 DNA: TGCAGTGCTATTGGGGAAGGAGATGAAGCTTTCTTT

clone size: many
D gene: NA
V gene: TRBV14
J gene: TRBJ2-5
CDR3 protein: CASSPSVQETQYF
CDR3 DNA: TGTGCCAGCAGCCCGTCAGTCCAAGAGACCCAGTACTTC

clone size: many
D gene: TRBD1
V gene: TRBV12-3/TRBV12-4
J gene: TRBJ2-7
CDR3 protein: CASSPGQGGYGEQYF
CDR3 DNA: TGTGCCAGCAGCCCCGGACAGGGTGGATACGGCGAGCAGTACTTC

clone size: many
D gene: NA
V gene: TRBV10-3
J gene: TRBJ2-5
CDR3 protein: CAISEFDSWGTQYF
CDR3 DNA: TGTGCCATCAGTGAGTTCGATAGCTGGGGGACCCAGTACTTC

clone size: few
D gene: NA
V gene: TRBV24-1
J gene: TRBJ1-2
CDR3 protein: CATSDVRAPFAGYTF
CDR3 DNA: TGTGCCACCAGTGACGTCCGGGCCCCTTTCGCCGGCTACACCTTC

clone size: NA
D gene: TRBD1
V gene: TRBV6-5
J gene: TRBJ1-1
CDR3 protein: CASSPGTGGTEAFF
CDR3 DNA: TGTGCCAGCAGCCCCGGGACAGGGGGCACTGAAGCTTTCTTT

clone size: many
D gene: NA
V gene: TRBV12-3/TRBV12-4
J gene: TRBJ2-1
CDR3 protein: CASSFTGSYNEQFF
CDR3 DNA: TGTGCCAGCAGTTTTACGGGGTCCTACAATGAGCAGTTCTTC

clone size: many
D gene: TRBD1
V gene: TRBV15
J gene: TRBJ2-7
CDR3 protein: CATIDYRDRASHEQYF
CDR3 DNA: TGTGCCACCATCGATTACCGGGACAGGGCTTCGCACGAGCAGTACTTC

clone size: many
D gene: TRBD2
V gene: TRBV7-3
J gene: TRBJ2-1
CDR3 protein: CASSFGLAAYNEQFF
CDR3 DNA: TGTGCCAGCAGCTTTGGACTAGCGGCTTACAATGAGCAGTTCTTC

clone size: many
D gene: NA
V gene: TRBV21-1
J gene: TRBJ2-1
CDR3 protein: CASTTWVQDEQFF
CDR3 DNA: TGTGCCAGCACAACGTGGGTTCAGGATGAGCAGTTCTTC

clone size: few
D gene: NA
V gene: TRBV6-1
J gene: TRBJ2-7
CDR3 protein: CASSTAQDSYEQYF
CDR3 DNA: TGTGCCAGCAGTACCGCCCAGGATTCCTACGAGCAGTACTTC

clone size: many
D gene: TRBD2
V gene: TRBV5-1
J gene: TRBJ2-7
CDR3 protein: CASSSTSGTYEQYF
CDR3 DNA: TGCGCCAGCAGCTCGACTAGCGGAACCTACGAGCAGTACTTC

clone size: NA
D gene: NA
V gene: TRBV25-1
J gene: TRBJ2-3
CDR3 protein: CASSPGLVGPDTQYF
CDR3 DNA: TGTGCCAGCAGCCCGGGGCTAGTGGGACCAGATACGCAGTATTTT

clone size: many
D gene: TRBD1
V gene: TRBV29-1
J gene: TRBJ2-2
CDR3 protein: CSVISGGVDTGELFF
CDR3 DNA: TGCAGTGTAATTTCAGGGGGCGTAGACACCGGGGAGCTGTTTTTT

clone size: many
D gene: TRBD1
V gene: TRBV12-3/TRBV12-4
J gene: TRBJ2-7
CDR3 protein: CASSAGGWSYEQYF
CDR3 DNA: TGTGCCAGCAGCGCAGGGGGCTGGTCCTACGAGCAGTACTTC

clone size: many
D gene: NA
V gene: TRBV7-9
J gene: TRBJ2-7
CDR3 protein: CASSLGITYEQYF
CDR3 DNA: TGTGCCAGCAGCTTAGGCATTACCTACGAGCAGTACTTC

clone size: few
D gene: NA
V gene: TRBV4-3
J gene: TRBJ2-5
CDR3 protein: CASSQEDSSQETQYF
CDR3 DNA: TGCGCCAGCAGCCAGGAGGACAGCTCACAAGAGACCCAGTACTTC

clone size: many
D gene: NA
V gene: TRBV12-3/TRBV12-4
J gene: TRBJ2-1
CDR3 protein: CASSLGGRVNEQFF
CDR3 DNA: TGTGCCAGCAGTTTAGGTGGTAGGGTCAATGAGCAGTTCTTC

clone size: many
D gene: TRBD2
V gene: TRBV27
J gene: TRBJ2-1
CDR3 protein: CASSSTTSGYNEQFF
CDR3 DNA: TGTGCCAGCAGTTCCACGACTAGCGGCTACAATGAGCAGTTCTTC